The 12 T cell receptor beta chains listed next were all sequenced from one sample in a study of blood T cells in healthy people across ages. A second PCR, run for about 6 to 11 cycles, used a sample-barcoded 5' primer plus a J-beta primer mix. TCRdb recomputed calls from the 5' RACE reads with MiXCR, one row per CDR3 protein. Found here are hundreds of thousands of distinct CDR3 sequences, under 25% of them singletons; the top ten hold about 3.6%. The sample was blood. The source of these receptors is a man between 70 and 80 years old in good health.

This clonotype was recorded a few times. The junction and the germline gene differ at one end; a read error may be behind it. The chain has TRBV7-9 and TRBJ2-4, with a tentative D call TRBD1 (6 bases). This CDR3 spans 13 amino acids. Germline V CDR1 and CDR2: SEHNR, FQNEAQ (reference sequence). In nucleotides, the CDR3 is TGTGCCAGCAACTTAGAGGCAGGGGCCATTCAGTACTTC. This gives the protein CASNLEAGAIQYF.

The J gene is TRBJ2-3, the V gene TRBV2; no clear D. Trimming took off 4 bases at V and 2 bases at J, with 4 bases between the two ends. Germline CDR1 SNHLY, CDR2 FYNNEI. The CDR3 consists of 12 residues. CDR3 residues: CASSVVTDTQYF. CDR3 coding DNA: TGTGCCAGCAGTGTTGTCACAGATACGCAGTATTTT. Full variable domain (rest looked up from reference TRBV2 and TRBJ2-3): EPEVTQTPSHQVTQMGQEVILRCVPISNHLYFYWYRQILGQKVEFLVSFYNNEISEKSEIFDDQFSVERPDGSNFTLKIRSTKLEDSAMYFCASSVVTDTQYFGPGTRLTVL.

The chain combines TRBV20-1 with TRBJ2-3, with 14 bases identical to TRBD2. The CDR3 has 15 amino acids. V dropped 6 bases and J dropped 5; count of bases not matched to a gene: 7. CDR1 and CDR2 from the germline V gene are DFQATT and SNEGSKA (reference sequence). For the CDR3, the DNA is TGCAGTGCCCTACGACTAGCGGGAGGGCAAGATACGCAGTATTTT. It is translated as CSALRLAGGQDTQYF.

This clonotype was seen a handful of times. J is TRBJ1-2 and V is TRBV28, with D perhaps TRBD1 (6 bases). Trimming removed 1 base at V and 7 bases at J, with 13 bases between. In germline, CDR1 is MDHEN, CDR2 SYDVKM. The CDR3 consists of 14 residues. CDR3 DNA: TGTGCCAGCAGTTTATCTGGGGGGCTAGGTGGCTACACCTTC. It is translated as CASSLSGGLGGYTF.

The chain combines TRBV3-1 with TRBJ2-3, with 9 bases matching TRBD2. V trimming: 0 bases; J trimming: 2 bases; junction bases outside the gene matches: 6. This CDR3 has 17 amino acids. Germline V gives CDR1 LGHDT, CDR2 YNNKEL (reference sequence). The CDR3 region is CASSQDLRLAATDTQYF. The CDR3 nucleotides read TGTGCCAGCAGCCAAGATCTCAGACTAGCGGCCACAGATACGCAGTATTTT.

This clonotype was seen many times. V gene TRBV12-3 or TRBV12-4 combines with J gene TRBJ1-6; D is uncertain. Trimming took 2 bases from V and 9 from J, leaving 14 bases between them. The CDR3 extends over 15 amino acids. CDR3 sequence (DNA): TGTGCCAGCAGTTTATTTGACCTCGGAGGTTCACCCCTCCACTTT. Translation: CASSLFDLGGSPLHF.

On this clonotype: One junction end disagrees with the germline gene, perhaps due to a read error. This chain connects TRBV5-5 to TRBJ1-5; tentatively, D is TRBD1 (6 bases). Germline CDR1 reads SGHKS; CDR2 reads YYEKEE (reference sequence). The CDR3 sequence is 14 residues long. The CDR3, as DNA: TGTGCCAGCAGCTTGGCCAGGGGCAATCAGCCCCTGCATTTT. Its protein product is CASSLARGNQPLHF.

J is TRBJ2-2 and V is TRBV20-1; 10 bases line up with TRBD2. Germline V CDR1 and CDR2: DFQATT, SNEGSKA (reference sequence). This CDR3 has 14 amino acids. V gave up 5 bases and J gave up 4 bases; unmatched junction bases: 4. CDR3 residues: CSALAGGSTGELFF. CDR3 in DNA: TGCAGTGCTTTAGCGGGGGGATCCACCGGGGAGCTGTTTTTT.

Concerning this clonotype: The junction shows a germline mismatch at one end, possibly a read error. This chain joins TRBV5-1 and TRBJ2-7; TRBD2 matches at 7 bases. Per the germline V gene, CDR1 is SGHRS and CDR2 is YFSETQ. The length of the CDR3 is 13 residues. CDR3 sequence reads: CASSSPRDYEQYF. The CDR3 DNA reads TGCGCCAGCAGCTCCCCGAGGGACTACGAACAGTACTTC.

This clonotype appeared a few times. The chain carries TRBV20-1 and TRBJ2-5, with TRBD2 as a possible D gene (5 bases). CDR3 size: 13 residues. V was cut by 6 bases and J by 0 bases, with 11 bases left in between. The germline gives CDR1 DFQATT, CDR2 SNEGSKA (reference sequence). The CDR3 sequence is CSAIPDYQETQYF. CDR3 DNA sequence: TGCAGTGCCATCCCGGACTACCAAGAGACCCAGTACTTC.

This clonotype was found a few times. The chain joins TRBV11-1 to TRBJ1-1, with D tentatively TRBD1 (5 bases). The V gene lost 2 bases and the J gene lost 1 base, with 20 bases spanning the gap. The CDR3 is 18 residues long. CDR1 and CDR2 (germline): SGHAT, FQDESV (reference sequence). The CDR3 region has the DNA TGTGCCAGCAGCTTACGTCTTCGGGAGGTAACAGGGAACACTGAAGCTTTCTTT. Translated, it gives CASSLRLREVTGNTEAFF.

This clonotype was seen only a few times. V and J are TRBV29-1 and TRBJ1-1, with D possibly being TRBD1 (5 bases). Germline assignment: CDR1 SQVTM and CDR2 ANQGSEA. Trimming stripped 2 bases from V and 5 bases from J, with 12 bases between. This CDR3 is 13 amino acids long. DNA of the CDR3: TGCAGCGTTGAACGAGCGGGGGGGACTGAAGCTTTCTTT. Its translation: CSVERAGGTEAFF.